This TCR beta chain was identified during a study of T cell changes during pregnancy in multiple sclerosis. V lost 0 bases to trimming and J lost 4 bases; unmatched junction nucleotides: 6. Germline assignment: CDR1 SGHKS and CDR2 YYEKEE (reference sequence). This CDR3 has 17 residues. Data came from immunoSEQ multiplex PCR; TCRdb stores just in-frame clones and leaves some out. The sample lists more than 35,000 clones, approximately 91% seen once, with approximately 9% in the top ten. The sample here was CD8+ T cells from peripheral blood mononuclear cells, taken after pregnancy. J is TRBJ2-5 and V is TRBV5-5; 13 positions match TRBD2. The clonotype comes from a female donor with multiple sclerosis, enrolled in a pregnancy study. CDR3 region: CASSLGLAGGVPETQYF. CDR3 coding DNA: TGTGCCAGCAGCTTGGGACTAGCGGGAGGTGTCCCAGAGACCCAGTACTTC.